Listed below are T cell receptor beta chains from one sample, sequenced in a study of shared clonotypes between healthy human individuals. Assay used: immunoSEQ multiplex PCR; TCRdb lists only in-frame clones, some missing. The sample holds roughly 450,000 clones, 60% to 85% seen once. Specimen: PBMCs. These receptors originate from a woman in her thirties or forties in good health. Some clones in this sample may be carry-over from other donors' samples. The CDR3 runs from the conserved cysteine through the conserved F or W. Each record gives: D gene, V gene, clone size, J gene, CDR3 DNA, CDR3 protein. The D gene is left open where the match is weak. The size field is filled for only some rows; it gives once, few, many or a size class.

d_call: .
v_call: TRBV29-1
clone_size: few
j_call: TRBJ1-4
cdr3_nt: TGCAGCGTCACAGTAGGCTTAGGAGAAAAACTGTTTTTT
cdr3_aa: CSVTVGLGEKLFF

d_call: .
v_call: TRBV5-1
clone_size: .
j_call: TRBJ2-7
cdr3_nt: TGCGCCAGCAGCTTGGCCATTCAACTGCGCCACGAGCAGTACTTC
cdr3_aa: CASSLAIQLRHEQYF

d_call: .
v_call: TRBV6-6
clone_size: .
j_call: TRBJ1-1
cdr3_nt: TGTGCCAGCAGTTACCCCCAGGGGCGGAACGCTGAAGCTTTCTTT
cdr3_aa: CASSYPQGRNAEAFF

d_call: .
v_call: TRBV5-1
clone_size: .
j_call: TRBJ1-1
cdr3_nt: TGCGCCAGCGGGACCGGGACAATGAACACTGAAGCTTTCTTT
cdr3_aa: CASGTGTMNTEAFF

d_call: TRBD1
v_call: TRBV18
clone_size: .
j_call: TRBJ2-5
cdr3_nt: TGTGCCAGCTCACCCGGACAGGGGATCGAAGAGACCCAGTACTTC
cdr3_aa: CASSPGQGIEETQYF

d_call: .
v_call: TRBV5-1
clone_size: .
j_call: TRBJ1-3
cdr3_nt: TGCGCCAGCAGCCCGGGACCGAACTCTGGAAACACCATATATTTT
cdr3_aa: CASSPGPNSGNTIYF

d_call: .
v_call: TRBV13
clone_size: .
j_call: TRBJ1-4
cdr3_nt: TGTGCCAGCAGCTTTTTCGCGGACGGATATGAAAAACTGTTTTTT
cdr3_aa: CASSFFADGYEKLFF

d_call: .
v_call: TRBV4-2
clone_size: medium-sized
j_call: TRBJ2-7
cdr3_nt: TGTGCCAGCAGCCAAGACGAGGGGCAGGGCGTCGACGAGCAGTACTTC
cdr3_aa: CASSQDEGQGVDEQYF

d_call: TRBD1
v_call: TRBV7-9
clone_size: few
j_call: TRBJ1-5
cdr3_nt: TGTGCCAGCAGCACCGGACAGGGCGCCCAGAATCAGCCCCAGCATTTT
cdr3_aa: CASSTGQGAQNQPQHF

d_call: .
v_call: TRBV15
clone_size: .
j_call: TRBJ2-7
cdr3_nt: TGTGCCACCAGCAGAGGTGGCAGGGTGATTCGTGACGAGCAGTACTTC
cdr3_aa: CATSRGGRVIRDEQYF

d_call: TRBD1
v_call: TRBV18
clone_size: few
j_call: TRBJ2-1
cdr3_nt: TGTGCCAGCTCACCATCGGACAGGGGCAATGAGCAGTTCTTC
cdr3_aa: CASSPSDRGNEQFF

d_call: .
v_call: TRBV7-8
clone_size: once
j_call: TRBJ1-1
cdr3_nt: TGTGCCAGCAGCCTCGGGTCCTGGATAAACACTGAAGCTTTCTTT
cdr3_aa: CASSLGSWINTEAFF

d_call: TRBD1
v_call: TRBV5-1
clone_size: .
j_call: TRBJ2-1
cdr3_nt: TGCGCCAGCAGCAAGGGACAGGAGGATGAGCAGTTCTTC
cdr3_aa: CASSKGQEDEQFF

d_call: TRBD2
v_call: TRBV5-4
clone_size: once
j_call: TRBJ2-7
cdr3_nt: TGTGCCAGCAGCTCGGGGGGGCGGGTAGTTTTCTACGAGCAGTACTTC
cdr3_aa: CASSSGGRVVFYEQYF

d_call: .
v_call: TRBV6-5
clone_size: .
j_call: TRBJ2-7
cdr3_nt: TGTGCCAGCAGTCCCGGGCCGGATGAGCAGTACTTC
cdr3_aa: CASSPGPDEQYF

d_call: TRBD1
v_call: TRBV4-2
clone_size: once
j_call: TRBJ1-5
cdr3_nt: TGTGCCAGCAGTCAAGAGCGGGGTGGACAGGTAGGGTATCAGCCCCAGCATTTT
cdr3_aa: CASSQERGGQVGYQPQHF

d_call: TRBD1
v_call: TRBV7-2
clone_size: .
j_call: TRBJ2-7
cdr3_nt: TGTGCCAGCAGCTTAGCCTGGACAGGAACCTACGAGCAGTACTTC
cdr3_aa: CASSLAWTGTYEQYF

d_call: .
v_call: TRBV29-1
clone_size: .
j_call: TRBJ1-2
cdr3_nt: TGCAGCGTTGAAGATCGGAGAGGGGTCTCCCTCCGTCTTATTGGCTACACCTTC
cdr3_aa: CSVEDRRGVSLRLIGYTF

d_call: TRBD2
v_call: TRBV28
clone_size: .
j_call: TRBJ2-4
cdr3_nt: TGTGCCAGCAGTTTAATATCCTTACTAGCGGGAGGTCAGGCTATTCAGTACTTC
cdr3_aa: CASSLISLLAGGQAIQYF

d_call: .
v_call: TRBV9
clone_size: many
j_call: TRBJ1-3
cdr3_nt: TGTGCCAGCAGCCCTCGGGGGGAGGAAGGAAACACCATATATTTT
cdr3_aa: CASSPRGEEGNTIYF

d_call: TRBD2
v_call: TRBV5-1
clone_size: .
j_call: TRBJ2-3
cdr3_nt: TGCGCCAGCAGCTTCGACCTAGCGGGAACTCACACAGATACGCAGTATTTT
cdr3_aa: CASSFDLAGTHTDTQYF

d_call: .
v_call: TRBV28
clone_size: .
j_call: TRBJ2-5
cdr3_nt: TGTGCCAGCAGTACCACTTACAGGGGGGGCCAAGAGACCCAGTACTTC
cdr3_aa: CASSTTYRGGQETQYF

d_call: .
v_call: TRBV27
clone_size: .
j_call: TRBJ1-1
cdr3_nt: TGTGCCAGCAGTTTAGTCCCCAAGGTTTCGAAGGGTCTGAACACTGAAGCTTTCTTT
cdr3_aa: CASSLVPKVSKGLNTEAFF

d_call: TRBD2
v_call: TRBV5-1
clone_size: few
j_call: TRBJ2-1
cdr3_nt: TGCGCCAGCAGCCGAGGGACTAGCGGTGACAATGAGCAGTTCTTC
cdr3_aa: CASSRGTSGDNEQFF

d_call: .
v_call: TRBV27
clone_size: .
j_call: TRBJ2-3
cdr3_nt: TGTGCCAGCAGTAAAGAAACTAGCAGAGATACGCAGTATTTT
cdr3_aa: CASSKETSRDTQYF

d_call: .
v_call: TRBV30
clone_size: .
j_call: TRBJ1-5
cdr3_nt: TGTGCCTGGAGTGCGGGGGGCGGTCAGCCCCAGCATTTT
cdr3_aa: CAWSAGGGQPQHF

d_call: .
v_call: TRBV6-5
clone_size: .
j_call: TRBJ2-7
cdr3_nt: TGTGCCAGCAGTTCTCCCTACGAGCAGTACTTC
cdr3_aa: CASSSPYEQYF

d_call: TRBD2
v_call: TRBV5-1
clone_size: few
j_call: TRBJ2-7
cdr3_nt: TGCGCCAGCAGCATTAGCGGGAGTCGCTCCTACGAGCAGTACTTC
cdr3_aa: CASSISGSRSYEQYF

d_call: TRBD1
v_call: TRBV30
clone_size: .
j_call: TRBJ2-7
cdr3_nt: TGTGCCTGGAGCGGCCTCGGGACAGGGGAGTTAGGGGAGCAGTACTTC
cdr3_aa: CAWSGLGTGELGEQYF

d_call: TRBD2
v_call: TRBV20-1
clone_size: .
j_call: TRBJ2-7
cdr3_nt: TGCGCCGTTTCGGGGGGTTACGAGCAGTACTTC
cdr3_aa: CAVSGGYEQYF

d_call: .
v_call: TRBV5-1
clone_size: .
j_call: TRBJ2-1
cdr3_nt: TGCGCCAGCAGGGACAGAAATGAGCAGTTCTTC
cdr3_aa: CASRDRNEQFF

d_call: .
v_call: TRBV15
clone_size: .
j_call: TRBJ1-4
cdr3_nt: TGTGCCACCAGCGGGATGCCCACCCGGGGGAATGAAAAACTGTTTTTT
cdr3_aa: CATSGMPTRGNEKLFF

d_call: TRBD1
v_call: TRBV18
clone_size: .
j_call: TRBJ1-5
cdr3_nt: TGTGCCAGCTCACCGACAGGGAGCGGCAATCAGCCCCAGCATTTT
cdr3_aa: CASSPTGSGNQPQHF

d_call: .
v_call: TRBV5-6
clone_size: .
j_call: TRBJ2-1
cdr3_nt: TGTGCCAGCAGCTTGAATACCGTTGAGCAGTTCTTC
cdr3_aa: CASSLNTVEQFF

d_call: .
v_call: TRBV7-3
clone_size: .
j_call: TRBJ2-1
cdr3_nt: TGTGCCAGCAGCTTAACTGGACACCCGAGAGGCAATGAGCAGTTCTTC
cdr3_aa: CASSLTGHPRGNEQFF

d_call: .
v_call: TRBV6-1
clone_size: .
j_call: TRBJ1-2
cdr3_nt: TGTGCCAGCAGCGCATGGAGCAGTATCGACTATGGCTACACCTTC
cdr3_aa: CASSAWSSIDYGYTF

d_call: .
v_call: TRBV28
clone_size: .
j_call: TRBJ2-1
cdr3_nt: TGTGCCGCGGTGAGGGCGGCCCCCGTAAAGGAGCAGTTCTTC
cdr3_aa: CAAVRAAPVKEQFF

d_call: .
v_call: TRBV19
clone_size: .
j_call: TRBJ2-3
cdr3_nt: TGTGCCAGTAAGAACACAGATACGCAGTATTTT
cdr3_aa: CASKNTDTQYF

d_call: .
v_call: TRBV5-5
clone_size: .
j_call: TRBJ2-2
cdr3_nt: TGTGCCAGCAGCTTGGGGCCCGCACCCAGGGAGCTGTTTTTT
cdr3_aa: CASSLGPAPRELFF

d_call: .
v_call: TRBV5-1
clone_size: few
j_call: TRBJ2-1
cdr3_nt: TGCGCCAGCAGCTTGGCGACTAGCTCCTACAATGAGCAGTTCTTC
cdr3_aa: CASSLATSSYNEQFF

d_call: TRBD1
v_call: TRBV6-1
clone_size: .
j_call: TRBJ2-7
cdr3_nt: TGTGCCAGCAGTGAGAGTCAGCGACAGGGTTACTACGAGCAGTACTTC
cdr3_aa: CASSESQRQGYYEQYF

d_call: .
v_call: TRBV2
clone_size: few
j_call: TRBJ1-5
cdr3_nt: TGTGCCAGCAGAGGGGAGGAGGGTCAGCCCCAGCATTTT
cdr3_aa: CASRGEEGQPQHF

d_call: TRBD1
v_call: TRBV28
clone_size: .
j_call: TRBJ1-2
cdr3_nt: TGTGCCAGCAGTTTTCCTCGGGACAGGGACCCTTACGGCTACACCTTC
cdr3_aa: CASSFPRDRDPYGYTF